This is a list of T cell receptor beta chains from one sample in a study of cytomegalovirus exposure and HLA in healthy donors. Only in-frame clones appear in the TCRdb table, and some are missing; sequencing was by immunoSEQ multiplex PCR. The sample has approximately 76,000 clones, 79% seen once. The sequenced sample consisted of PBMCs. Every receptor here comes from a man aged 30 to 45 in good health and CMV-seronegative. CDR3s include the opening cysteine and the closing phenylalanine or tryptophan. Fields, in order: D gene, J gene, V gene, clone size, CDR3 DNA, CDR3 protein. A D gene is named only where the DNA matches it firmly. Rows may omit the clone size; those that give it use once, few, many or a size class.

TRBD2,TRBJ2-3,TRBV6-6,NA,TGTGCCAGCAGGAGCGGCGGGGGTACGCAGTATTTT,CASRSGGGTQYF
TRBD2,TRBJ2-3,TRBV6-4,NA,TGTGCCAGCAGCCGTCATGCGGGGGGGTCAGCAGATACGCAGTATTTT,CASSRHAGGSADTQYF
NA,TRBJ1-5,TRBV5-5,NA,TGTGCCAGCAGCTCTGAGGCAGGGCGCAATCAGCCCCAGCATTTT,CASSSEAGRNQPQHF
NA,TRBJ1-5,TRBV2,NA,TGCGCCAGCACTTGGACAGAGAATCAGCCCCAGCATTTT,CASTWTENQPQHF
NA,TRBJ2-5,TRBV5-8,NA,TGTGCCAGCAGCCGAGATCTACAAGAGACCCAGTACTTC,CASSRDLQETQYF
NA,TRBJ2-3,TRBV4-1,NA,TGCGCCAGCAGCGGAAGCCAACTAGCAGATACGCAGTATTTT,CASSGSQLADTQYF
NA,TRBJ1-5,TRBV25-1,NA,TGTGCCAGCAGTGAATCGGGGATCAATCAGCCCCAGCATTTT,CASSESGINQPQHF
NA,TRBJ1-2,TRBV5-1,NA,TGCGCCAGCAGCCCCGAACAGGTTTCCTATGGCTACACCTTC,CASSPEQVSYGYTF
NA,TRBJ1-1,TRBV6-5,many,TGTGCCAGCAGTTACCGACAGTTCATGAACACTGAAGCTTTCTTT,CASSYRQFMNTEAFF
NA,TRBJ2-3,TRBV30,NA,TGTGCCTGGAGATATCACAGGTCGGCTGAGTATTTT,CAWRYHRSAEYF
TRBD2,TRBJ2-1,TRBV7-2,few,TGTGCCAGCAGCTTAGTGGGGACTACTGATGAGCAGTTCTTC,CASSLVGTTDEQFF
NA,TRBJ2-2,TRBV5-8,NA,TGTGCCAGCAGGAGAGGGGGTACCGGGGAGCTGTTTTTT,CASRRGGTGELFF
TRBD1,TRBJ2-1,TRBV7-8,NA,TGTGCCAGCAGCCACAGGGACAGGGGAAAGTTCTTC,CASSHRDRGKFF
TRBD2,TRBJ2-1,TRBV15,NA,TGTGCCACCAGCACCTTAGCGGGGACTTACAATGAGCAGTTCTTC,CATSTLAGTYNEQFF
NA,TRBJ2-4,TRBV29-1,NA,TGCAGCGTTCGGGACAACAAAAACATTCAGTACTTC,CSVRDNKNIQYF
NA,TRBJ1-3,TRBV10-3,NA,TGTGCCATCAGTGATCGTACTTATCGAAACACCATATATTTT,CAISDRTYRNTIYF